Reported below is one TCR beta chain. Antigen unknown. These data belong to a study of cytomegalovirus exposure and HLA in healthy donors. Across the study: The early release's HLA-typed donors yielded roughly 85 million unique TCRs.

V lost 7 bases and J lost 2, with 12 bases in between. The CDR3 is 13 residues long. Germline V CDR1 and CDR2: SGHNT, YYREEE (reference sequence). The PCR contained 60 Vbeta and 13 Jbeta primers. Measured with immunoSEQ multiplex PCR; TCRdb has only the in-frame clones, and not every one. The data show some 150,000 clones, approximately 84% seen once. Study-level points and caveats: A likely sequencing artifact accounted for one observed cluster of highly shared sequence variants. In vitro checks showed that a few CMV-associated chains really do target CMV antigens. Among the most significant clusters, several appeared linked to common viral pathogens in a later analysis.

The chain links TRBV5-4 to TRBJ1-2, with D possibly TRBD1 on 6 matching bases. The TCR sequence derives from a woman between 18 and 29 years old in good health and CMV-seronegative. Material: PBMCs. The CDR3 region has the DNA TGTGCCAGCGGGATTGGACAGAACTATGGCTACACCTTC. Protein product: CASGIGQNYGYTF.